This TCR beta chain was documented in a study of PD-L1 blockade in urothelial cancer. Study findings and constraints: Durable benefit was linked to greater 3-week expansion of tumor-associated blood clones.

The table lists this clone with a count of one. Its antigen is currently unknown. The CDR3 totals 19 residues. CDR1 and CDR2 (germline): SEHNR, FQNEAQ (reference sequence). V lost 6 bases, J lost 3 bases, and 28 bases lay in between. Data came from immunoSEQ multiplex PCR; TCRdb stores just in-frame clones and leaves some out. In the table there are about 110,000 clones, approximately 86% of which are singletons. The chain is built from TRBV7-9 and TRBJ2-3; TRBD1 is a possible D gene (8 bases). Source: PBMCs, taken around atezolizumab (anti-PD-L1) treatment. The receptor's source is a man over 45 with urothelial cancer. The CDR3 sequence: CASRPTSNRGEGRTDTQYF. As DNA, the CDR3 is TGTGCCAGCAGGCCAACCTCCAACAGGGGGGAGGGCCGAACAGATACGCAGTATTTT.